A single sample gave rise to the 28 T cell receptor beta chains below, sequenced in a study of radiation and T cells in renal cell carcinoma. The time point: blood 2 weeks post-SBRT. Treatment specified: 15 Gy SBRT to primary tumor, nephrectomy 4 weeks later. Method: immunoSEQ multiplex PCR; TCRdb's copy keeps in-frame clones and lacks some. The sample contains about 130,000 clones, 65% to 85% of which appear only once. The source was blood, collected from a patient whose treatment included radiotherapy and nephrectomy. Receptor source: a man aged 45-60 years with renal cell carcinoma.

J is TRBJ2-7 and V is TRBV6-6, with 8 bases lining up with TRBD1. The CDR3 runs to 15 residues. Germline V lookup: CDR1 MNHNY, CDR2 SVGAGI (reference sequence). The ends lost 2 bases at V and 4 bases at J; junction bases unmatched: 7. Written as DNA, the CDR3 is TGTGCCAGCAGTTACCGTACAGGGGGTGATTACGAGCAGTACTTC. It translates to CASSYRTGGDYEQYF.

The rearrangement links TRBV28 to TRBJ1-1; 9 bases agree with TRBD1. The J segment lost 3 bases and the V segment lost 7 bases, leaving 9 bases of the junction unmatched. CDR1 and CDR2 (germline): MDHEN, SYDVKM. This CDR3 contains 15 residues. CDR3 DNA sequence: TGTGCCAGCACCCCCCAGGGACAGGGTGACACTGAAGCTTTCTTT. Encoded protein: CASTPQGQGDTEAFF.

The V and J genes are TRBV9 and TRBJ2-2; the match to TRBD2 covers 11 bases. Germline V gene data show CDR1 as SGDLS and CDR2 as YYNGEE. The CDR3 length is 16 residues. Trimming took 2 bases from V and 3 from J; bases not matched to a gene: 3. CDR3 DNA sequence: TGTGCCAGCAGCGTTAGCGGGGGGGCAGACACCGGGGAGCTGTTTTTT. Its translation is CASSVSGGADTGELFF.

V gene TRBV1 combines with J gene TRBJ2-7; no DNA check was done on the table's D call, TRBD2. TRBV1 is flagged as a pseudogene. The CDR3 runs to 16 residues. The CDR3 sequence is CTSSQDRGGSAYEQYF. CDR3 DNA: TGCACCAGCAGCCAAGATAGGGGGGGGAGCGCCTACGAGCAGTACTTC.

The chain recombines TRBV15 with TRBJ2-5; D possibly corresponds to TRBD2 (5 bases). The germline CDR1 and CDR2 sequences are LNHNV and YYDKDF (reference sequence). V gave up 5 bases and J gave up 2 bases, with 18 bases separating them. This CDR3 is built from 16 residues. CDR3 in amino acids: CATSREGGALQETQYF. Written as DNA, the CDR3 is TGTGCCACCAGCCGGGAAGGCGGTGCGCTACAAGAGACCCAGTACTTC.

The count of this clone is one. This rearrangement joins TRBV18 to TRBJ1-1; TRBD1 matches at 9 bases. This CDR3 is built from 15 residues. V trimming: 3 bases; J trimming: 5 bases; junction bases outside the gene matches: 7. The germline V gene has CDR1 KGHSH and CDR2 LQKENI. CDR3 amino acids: CASSPLQTGGTEAFF. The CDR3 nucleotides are TGTGCCAGCTCACCGCTCCAGACAGGGGGAACTGAAGCTTTCTTT.

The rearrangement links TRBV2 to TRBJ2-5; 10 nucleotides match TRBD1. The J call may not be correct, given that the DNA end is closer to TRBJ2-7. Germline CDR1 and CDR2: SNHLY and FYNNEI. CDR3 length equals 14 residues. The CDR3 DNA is TGTGCCAGCATCTTCGGGACAGGGGCGCGCGAGCAGTACTTC. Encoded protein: CASIFGTGAREQYF.

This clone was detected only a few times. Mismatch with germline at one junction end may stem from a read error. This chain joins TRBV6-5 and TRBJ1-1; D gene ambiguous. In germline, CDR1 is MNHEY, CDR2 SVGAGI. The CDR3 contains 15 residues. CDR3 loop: CATSVWTHMNTEAFF. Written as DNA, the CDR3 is TGTGCCACCAGTGTCTGGACCCATATGAACACTGAAGCTTTCTTT.

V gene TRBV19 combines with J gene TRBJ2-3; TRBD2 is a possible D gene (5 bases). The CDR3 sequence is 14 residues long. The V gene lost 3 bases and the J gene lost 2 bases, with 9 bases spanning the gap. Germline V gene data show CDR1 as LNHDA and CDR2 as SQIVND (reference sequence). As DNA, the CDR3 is TGTGCCAGTAGTATCGCAGCGGACACAGATACGCAGTATTTT. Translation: CASSIAADTDTQYF. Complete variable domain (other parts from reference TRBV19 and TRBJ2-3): DGGITQSPKYLFRKEGQNVTLSCEQNLNHDAMYWYRQDPGQGLRLIYYSQIVNDFQKGDIAEGYSVSREKKESFPLTVTSAQKNPTAFYLCASSIAADTDTQYFGPGTRLTVL.

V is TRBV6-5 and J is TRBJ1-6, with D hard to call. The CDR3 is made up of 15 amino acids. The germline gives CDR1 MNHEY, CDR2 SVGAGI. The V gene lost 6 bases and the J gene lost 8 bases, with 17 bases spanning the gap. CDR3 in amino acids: CASSPEGMVHSPLHF. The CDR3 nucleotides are TGTGCCAGCAGCCCCGAAGGTATGGTCCATTCACCCCTCCACTTT.

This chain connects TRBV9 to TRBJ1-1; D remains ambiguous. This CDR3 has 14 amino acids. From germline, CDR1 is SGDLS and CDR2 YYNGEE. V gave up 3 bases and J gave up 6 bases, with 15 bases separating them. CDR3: CASSGTGSEAEAFF. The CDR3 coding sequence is TGTGCCAGCAGCGGTACGGGGAGCGAGGCTGAAGCTTTCTTT.

The CDR3 region is CAWSVRGSETQYF. CDR3 DNA sequence: TGTGCCTGGAGTGTACGAGGGTCAGAGACCCAGTACTTC. V gene TRBV30 combines with J gene TRBJ2-5, with D possibly matching TRBD2 (5 bases). This CDR3 spans 13 amino acids. Germline CDR1 is GTSNPN and CDR2 is SVGIG (reference sequence). The V gene lost 0 bases and the J gene lost 4 bases, with 9 bases spanning the gap.

CDR3 DNA sequence: TGTGCCACCAGCAGAGACTTGACAGCAACCTACGAGCAGTACTTC. It specifies CATSRDLTATYEQYF. The chain uses TRBV15 and TRBJ2-7; TRBD1 might be the D (5 bases). V lost 0 bases and J lost 2, with 11 bases in between. CDR1 and CDR2 from the germline V gene are LNHNV and YYDKDF (reference sequence). The length of the CDR3 is 15 residues.

The CDR3 DNA reads as TGCGCCAGCGGGGGGGAGACCCAGTACTTC. Translation: CASGGETQYF. This sequence joins TRBV5-1 and TRBJ2-5; a weak D match, TRBD2 (6 bases). CDR3 length equals 10 residues. V lost 7 bases and J 5 bases, leaving 6 bases between the germline ends. CDR1 is SGHRS and CDR2 is YFSETQ in the germline V gene.

This CDR3 is CASSYTTGEQYF. DNA for the CDR3: TGTGCCAGCAGTTACACTACCGGCGAGCAGTACTTC. V is TRBV6-5 and J is TRBJ2-7; D remains ambiguous. Germline CDR1 and CDR2: MNHEY and SVGAGI. CDR3 length equals 12 residues. V lost 2 bases and J 6 bases, leaving 8 bases between the germline ends.

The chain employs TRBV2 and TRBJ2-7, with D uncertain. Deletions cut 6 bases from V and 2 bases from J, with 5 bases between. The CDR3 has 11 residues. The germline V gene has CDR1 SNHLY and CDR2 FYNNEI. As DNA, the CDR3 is TGTGCCAGCAGCCCAGCCTACGAGCAGTACTTC. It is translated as CASSPAYEQYF. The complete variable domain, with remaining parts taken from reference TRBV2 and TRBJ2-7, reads EPEVTQTPSHQVTQMGQEVILRCVPISNHLYFYWYRQILGQKVEFLVSFYNNEISEKSEIFDDQFSVERPDGSNFTLKIRSTKLEDSAMYFCASSPAYEQYFGPGTRLTVT.

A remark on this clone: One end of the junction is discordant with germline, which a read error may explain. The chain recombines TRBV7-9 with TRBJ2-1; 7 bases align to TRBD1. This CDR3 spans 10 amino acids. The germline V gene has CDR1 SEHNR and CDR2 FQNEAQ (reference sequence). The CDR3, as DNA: TGTGCCAGCAGCCAAGAGGGGGCGCTCTTC. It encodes CASSQEGALF. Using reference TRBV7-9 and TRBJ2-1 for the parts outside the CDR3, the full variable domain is DTGVSQNPRHKITKRGQNVTFRCDPISEHNRLYWYRQTLGQGPEFLTYFQNEAQLEKSRLLSDRFSAERPKGSFSTLEIQRTEQGDSAMYLCASSQEGALFGPGTRLTVL.

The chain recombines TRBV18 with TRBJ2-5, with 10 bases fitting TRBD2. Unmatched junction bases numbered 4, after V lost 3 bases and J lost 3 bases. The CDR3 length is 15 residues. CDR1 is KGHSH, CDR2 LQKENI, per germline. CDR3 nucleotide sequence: TGTGCCAGCTCACCCCCACTAGCGGGGAAAGAGACCCAGTACTTC. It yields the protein CASSPPLAGKETQYF. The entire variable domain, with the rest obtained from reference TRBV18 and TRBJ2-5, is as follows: NAGVMQNPRHLVRRRGQEARLRCSPMKGHSHVYWYRQLPEEGLKFMVYLQKENIIDESGMPKERFSAEFPKEGPSILRIQQVVRGDSAAYFCASSPPLAGKETQYFGPGTRLLVL.

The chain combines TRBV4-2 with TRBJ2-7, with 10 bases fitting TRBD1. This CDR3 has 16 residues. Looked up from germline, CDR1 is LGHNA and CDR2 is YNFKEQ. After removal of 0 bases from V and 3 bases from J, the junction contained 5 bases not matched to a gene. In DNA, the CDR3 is TGTGCCAGCAGCCAAGATCTCGGACAGGGGGGCTACGAGCAGTACTTC. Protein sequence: CASSQDLGQGGYEQYF.

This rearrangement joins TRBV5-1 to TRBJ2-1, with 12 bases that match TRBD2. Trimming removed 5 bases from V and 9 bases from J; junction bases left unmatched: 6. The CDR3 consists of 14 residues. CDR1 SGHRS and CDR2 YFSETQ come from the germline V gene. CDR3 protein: CASRTSGSVGEQFF. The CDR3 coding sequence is TGCGCCAGCAGGACTAGCGGGAGCGTTGGTGAGCAGTTCTTC. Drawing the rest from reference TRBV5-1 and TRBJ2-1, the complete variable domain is KAGVTQTPRYLIKTRGQQVTLSCSPISGHRSVSWYQQTPGQGLQFLFEYFSETQRNKGNFPGRFSGRQFSNSRSEMNVSTLELGDSALYLCASRTSGSVGEQFFGPGTRLTVL.

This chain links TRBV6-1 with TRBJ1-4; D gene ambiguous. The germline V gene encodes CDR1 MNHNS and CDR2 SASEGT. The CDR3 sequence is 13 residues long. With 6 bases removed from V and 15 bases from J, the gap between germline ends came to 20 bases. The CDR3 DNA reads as TGTGCCAGCAGCCTATCCCGAATTTATAGGATGTTTTTT. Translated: CASSLSRIYRMFF.

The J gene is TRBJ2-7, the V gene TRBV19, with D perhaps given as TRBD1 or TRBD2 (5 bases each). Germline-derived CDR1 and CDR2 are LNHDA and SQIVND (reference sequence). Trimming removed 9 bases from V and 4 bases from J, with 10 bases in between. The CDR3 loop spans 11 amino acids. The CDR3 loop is CASRGAYEQYF. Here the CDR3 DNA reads TGTGCCAGCCGAGGGGCGTACGAGCAGTACTTC.

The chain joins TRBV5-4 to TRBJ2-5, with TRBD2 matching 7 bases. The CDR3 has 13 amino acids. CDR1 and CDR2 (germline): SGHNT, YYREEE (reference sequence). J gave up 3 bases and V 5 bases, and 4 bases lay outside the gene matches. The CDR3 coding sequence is TGTGCCAGCAGGGTGGGGGGGAAAGAGACCCAGTACTTC. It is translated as CASRVGGKETQYF.

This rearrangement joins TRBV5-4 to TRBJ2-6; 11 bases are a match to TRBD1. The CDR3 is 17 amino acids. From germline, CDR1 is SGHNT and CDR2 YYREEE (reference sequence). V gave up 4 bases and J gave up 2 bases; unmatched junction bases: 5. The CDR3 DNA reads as TGTGCCAGCAGCCCGGGACAGGGGGTGGCTGGGGCCAACGTCCTGACTTTC. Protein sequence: CASSPGQGVAGANVLTF. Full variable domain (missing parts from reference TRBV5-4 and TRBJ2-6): ETGVTQSPTHLIKTRGQQVTLRCSSQSGHNTVSWYQQALGQGPQFIFQYYREEENGRGNFPPRFSGLQFPNYSSELNVNALELDDSALYLCASSPGQGVAGANVLTFGAGSRLTVL.

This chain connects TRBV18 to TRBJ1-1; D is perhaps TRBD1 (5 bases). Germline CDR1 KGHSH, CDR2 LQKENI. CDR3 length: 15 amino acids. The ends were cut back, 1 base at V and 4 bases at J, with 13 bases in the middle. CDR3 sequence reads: CASSPRVGQTTEAFF. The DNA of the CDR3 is TGTGCCAGCTCACCACGGGTCGGACAAACCACTGAAGCTTTCTTT.

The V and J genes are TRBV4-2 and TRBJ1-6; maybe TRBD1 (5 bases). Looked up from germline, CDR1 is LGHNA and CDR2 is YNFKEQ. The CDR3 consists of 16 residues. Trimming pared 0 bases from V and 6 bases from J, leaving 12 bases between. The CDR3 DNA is TGTGCCAGCAGCCAAGATGGGGGAAGGATTAATTCACCCCTCCACTTT. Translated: CASSQDGGRINSPLHF.

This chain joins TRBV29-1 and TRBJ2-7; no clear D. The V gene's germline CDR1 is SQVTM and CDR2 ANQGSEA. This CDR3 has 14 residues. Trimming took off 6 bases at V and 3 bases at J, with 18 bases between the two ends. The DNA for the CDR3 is TGCAGCGTCTCCGGTGGATATTCTGACTACGAGCAGTACTTC. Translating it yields CSVSGGYSDYEQYF.

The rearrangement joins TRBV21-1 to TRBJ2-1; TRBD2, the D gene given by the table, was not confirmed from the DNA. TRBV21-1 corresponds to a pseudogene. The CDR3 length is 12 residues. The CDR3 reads CASSPARLVGFF. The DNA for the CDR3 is TGTGCCAGCAGCCCTGCTCGACTAGTGGGGTTCTTC.